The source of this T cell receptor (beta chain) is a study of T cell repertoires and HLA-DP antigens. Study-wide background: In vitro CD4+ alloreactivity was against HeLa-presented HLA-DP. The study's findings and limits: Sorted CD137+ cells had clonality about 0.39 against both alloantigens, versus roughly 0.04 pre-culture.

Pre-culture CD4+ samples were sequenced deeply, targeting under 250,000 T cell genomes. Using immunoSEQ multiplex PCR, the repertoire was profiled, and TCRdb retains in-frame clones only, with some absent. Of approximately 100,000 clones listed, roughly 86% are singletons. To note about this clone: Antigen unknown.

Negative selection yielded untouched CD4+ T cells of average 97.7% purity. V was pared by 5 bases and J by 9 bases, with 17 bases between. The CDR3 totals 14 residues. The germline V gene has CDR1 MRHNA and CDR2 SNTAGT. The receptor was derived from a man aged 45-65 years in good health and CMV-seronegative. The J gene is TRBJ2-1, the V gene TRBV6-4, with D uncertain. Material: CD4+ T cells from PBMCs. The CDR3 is CASSKNSGYGEQFF. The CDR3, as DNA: TGTGCCAGCAGTAAGAATTCGGGTTATGGTGAGCAGTTCTTC.